This is a list of T cell receptor beta chains from one sample in a study of vaccination effects on CD4 cells after COVID-19. The data were produced by immunoSEQ multiplex PCR, yet TCRdb's version contains in-frame clones alone and is incomplete. In the table there are approximately 70,000 clones, around 81% of which are singletons. For these receptors, no antigen is known. This specimen was CD4+ T cells from PBMCs cultured with HCoV-229E spike peptides, taken after COVID-19 vaccination. Receptors were obtained from a human donor who received a COVID-19 vaccine. The CDR3 runs from the conserved cysteine through the conserved F or W. D genes are given only for firm matches. Expanded clones get a size class; other rows say once, few or many, or leave the size out.

J gene: TRBJ2-5
clone size: NA
D gene: NA
V gene: TRBV6-6
CDR3 DNA: TGTGCCAGCAGTTCTGGTCACAACCAAGAGACCCAGTACTTC
CDR3 protein: CASSSGHNQETQYF

J gene: TRBJ2-5
clone size: NA
D gene: TRBD1
V gene: TRBV2
CDR3 DNA: TGTGCCAGCAGTCGGGACAGGGGTTATTGGGAGACCCAGTACTTC
CDR3 protein: CASSRDRGYWETQYF

J gene: TRBJ2-5
clone size: NA
D gene: TRBD1
V gene: TRBV19
CDR3 DNA: TGTGCCAGTAGTAGGGGACAGAGAGAGACCCAGTACTTC
CDR3 protein: CASSRGQRETQYF

J gene: TRBJ2-5
clone size: few
D gene: NA
V gene: TRBV30
CDR3 DNA: TGTGCCTGGGGGACACTCCAAGAGACCCAGTACTTC
CDR3 protein: CAWGTLQETQYF

J gene: TRBJ2-3
clone size: NA
D gene: NA
V gene: TRBV2
CDR3 DNA: TGTGCCAGCAACCCTTTCATGAGCGCAGATACGCAGTATTTT
CDR3 protein: CASNPFMSADTQYF

J gene: TRBJ2-1
clone size: NA
D gene: TRBD2
V gene: TRBV5-6
CDR3 DNA: TGTGCCAGCAGCTACCCGACTAGCGGGGGACGAAATGAGCAGTTCTTC
CDR3 protein: CASSYPTSGGRNEQFF

J gene: TRBJ2-4
clone size: NA
D gene: NA
V gene: TRBV14
CDR3 DNA: TGTGCCAGCAGCCAAGGAGGGAACATTCAGTACTTC
CDR3 protein: CASSQGGNIQYF

J gene: TRBJ1-1
clone size: NA
D gene: NA
V gene: TRBV27
CDR3 DNA: TGTGCCAGCAGTTTGATGGACACAAACACTGAAGCTTTCTTT
CDR3 protein: CASSLMDTNTEAFF

J gene: TRBJ1-1
clone size: NA
D gene: TRBD1
V gene: TRBV11-2
CDR3 DNA: TGTGCCAGCAGCTTAAATCTCCGACAGGGACATACTGAAGCTTTCTTT
CDR3 protein: CASSLNLRQGHTEAFF

J gene: TRBJ1-4
clone size: NA
D gene: NA
V gene: TRBV5-1
CDR3 DNA: TGCGCCAGCAGCTTGGACCCGGGTCTGAATGAAAAACTGTTTTTT
CDR3 protein: CASSLDPGLNEKLFF

J gene: TRBJ2-5
clone size: NA
D gene: NA
V gene: TRBV1
CDR3 DNA: TGCACCAGGGCACTTAGCGGGGGGGTACTCCAAGAGACCCAGTACTTC
CDR3 protein: CTRALSGGVLQETQYF

J gene: TRBJ2-3
clone size: NA
D gene: NA
V gene: TRBV5-1
CDR3 DNA: TGCGCCAGCAGCTCGGCCGGGGCCGATACGCAGTATTTT
CDR3 protein: CASSSAGADTQYF

J gene: TRBJ1-5
clone size: NA
D gene: NA
V gene: TRBV24-1
CDR3 DNA: TGTGCCACCAGTCTTTCCTCGGGTAATCAGCCCCAGCATTTT
CDR3 protein: CATSLSSGNQPQHF